This is a list of T cell receptor beta chains from one sample in a study of T cell repertoires in cytomegalovirus infection. These receptors' targets are unknown. TCRdb re-called the reads with MiXCR, one entry per CDR3 protein. The table has 350,000 to 400,000 distinct CDR3 sequences, about 32% seen once. The sequences come from cultured PBMCs, collected from culture after CMV antigen stimulation. Receptors were obtained from a human donor in good health (CMV status not recorded). Some clones in this sample may be carry-over from other donors' samples. Both conserved end residues are part of each CDR3. Each record gives: V gene, D gene, clone size, J gene, CDR3 protein, CDR3 DNA. D genes are given only for firm matches. A clone size is listed for some rows: how often the clone was seen (once, few, many), or a class if it is expanded.

>TRBV10-2|-|-|TRBJ2-3
CASTLARTSTDTQYF
TGCGCCAGCACCCTAGCGCGTACTAGCACAGATACGCAGTATTTT
>TRBV7-9|TRBD1|many|TRBJ1-1
CASWGTGRTEAFF
TGTGCCAGCTGGGGGACAGGGCGAACTGAAGCTTTCTTT
>TRBV19|-|-|TRBJ1-1
CASSPRTALEAFF
TGTGCCAGTAGTCCCCGGACAGCCCTTGAAGCTTTCTTT
>TRBV11-3|-|few|TRBJ2-5
CASSTVMDQETQYF
TGTGCCAGCAGCACTGTAATGGACCAAGAGACCCAGTACTTC
>TRBV6-5|-|once|TRBJ2-5
CASSYSGALMETQYF
TGTGCCAGCAGTTACTCGGGAGCCCTAATGGAGACCCAGTACTTC
>TRBV4-1|TRBD2|-|TRBJ2-5
CASSQEGVAGETQYF
TGTGCCAGCAGCCAAGAGGGGGTAGCGGGGGAGACCCAGTACTTC
>TRBV20-1|TRBD2|-|TRBJ2-1
CSATPSGSGDEQFF
TGCAGTGCTACCCCTAGCGGGAGTGGGGATGAGCAGTTCTTC
>TRBV28|-|-|TRBJ1-5
CASSFSRGNYNQPHHF
TGTGCCAGCAGTTTCTCACGGGGGAACTACAATCAGCCCCATCATTTT
>TRBV7-2|-|-|TRBJ2-2
CASSLGGVRQGGGELFF
TGTGCCAGCAGCTTAGGGGGGGTACGCCAGGGCGGCGGGGAGCTGTTTTTT
>TRBV29-1|-|-|TRBJ1-1
CSVDQGPPNTEAFF
TGCAGCGTTGATCAGGGACCTCCGAACACTGAAGCTTTCTTT
>TRBV12-3/TRBV12-4|-|few|TRBJ2-3
CASSLAEGVGTQYF
TGTGCCAGCAGTTTAGCAGAGGGGGTGGGTACGCAGTATTTT
>TRBV19|-|-|TRBJ2-3
CASSADPGDTQYF
TGTGCCAGTAGCGCGGACCCCGGGGATACGCAGTATTTT
>TRBV10-3|TRBD1|few|TRBJ2-7
CAISEVDRDNYEQYF
TGTGCCATCAGTGAGGTGGACAGGGACAACTACGAGCAGTACTTC
>TRBV7-2|TRBD2|many|TRBJ2-2
CASSFGPASGTGELFF
TGTGCCAGCAGCTTCGGGCCGGCTAGCGGCACCGGGGAGCTGTTTTTT
>TRBV6-5|TRBD1|few|TRBJ1-1
CATQRTGGSGEAFF
TGTGCCACCCAACGGACAGGGGGCTCTGGGGAAGCTTTCTTT
>TRBV28|-|-|TRBJ2-5
CASSWGISYPLQETQYF
TGTGCCAGCAGCTGGGGGATCTCGTACCCTCTGCAAGAGACCCAGTACTTC
>TRBV20-1|-|many|TRBJ2-7
CSGQNRDPPREQYF
TGCAGTGGACAAAACCGGGACCCTCCTAGAGAGCAGTACTTC
>TRBV7-2|TRBD2|-|TRBJ2-3
CASSLVSGGSTDTQYF
TGTGCCAGCAGCTTAGTTTCGGGGGGTAGCACAGATACGCAGTATTTT
>TRBV28|TRBD1|-|TRBJ1-6
CASRIQGSYNSPLHF
TGTGCCAGCAGAATACAGGGGAGCTATAATTCACCCCTCCACTTT
>TRBV7-2|-|few|TRBJ2-2
CASTRVGERTGELFF
TGTGCCAGCACACGAGTGGGAGAGCGGACCGGGGAGCTGTTTTTT
>TRBV4-3|TRBD1|-|TRBJ2-1
CASSHSPAGQGTAEQFF
TGCGCCAGCAGCCATTCTCCCGCGGGACAGGGGACAGCTGAGCAGTTCTTC
>TRBV27|-|-|TRBJ1-1
CASSPWRSNKGVPF
TGTGCCAGCAGCCCATGGCGGTCCAATAAGGGGGTCCCCTTT
>TRBV5-1|-|few|TRBJ2-1
CASSLSGGIQNNEQFF
TGCGCCAGCAGCTTGTCCGGCGGAATACAGAACAATGAGCAGTTCTTC
>TRBV7-2|-|-|TRBJ2-7
CASSSSANPERAKYF
TGTGCCAGCAGCTCCAGTGCCAACCCAGAGCGAGCGAAGTACTTC
>TRBV7-2|-|many|TRBJ1-1
CASSLGLIDDTEAFF
TGTGCCAGCAGCTTGGGACTTATAGATGACACTGAAGCTTTCTTT
>TRBV7-9|-|-|TRBJ2-1
CASSLSVNTAYNEQFF
TGTGCCAGCAGCTTAAGCGTAAATACTGCCTACAATGAGCAGTTCTTC
>TRBV23-1|-|-|TRBJ2-7
CASSQSYRAFYYEQYF
TGCGCCAGCAGTCAATCCTACAGGGCTTTTTATTACGAGCAGTACTTC
>TRBV12-3/TRBV12-4|-|-|TRBJ2-5
CASSFNRQETQYF
TGTGCCAGCAGTTTCAACCGCCAAGAGACCCAGTACTTC
>TRBV27|TRBD1|few|TRBJ1-2
CASSSLTGYGYTF
TGTGCCAGCAGTTCCCTGACAGGGTATGGCTACACCTTC
>TRBV7-6|TRBD2|many|TRBJ2-1
CASSRTSGRPGYNEQFF
TGTGCCAGCAGCCGGACTAGCGGGAGGCCGGGATACAATGAGCAGTTCTTC
>TRBV7-2|-|-|TRBJ1-2
CASSLRDMVVGYTF
TGTGCCAGCAGCTTAAGGGACATGGTGGTTGGCTACACCTTC
>TRBV4-1|-|-|TRBJ2-3
CASSQERVIPDTQYF
TGCGCCAGCAGCCAAGAAAGGGTAATTCCAGATACGCAGTATTTT
>TRBV12-3/TRBV12-4|-|few|TRBJ1-2
CASSLQGSYGYTF
TGTGCCAGCAGTTTACAGGGGTCCTATGGCTACACCTTC
>TRBV4-2|-|-|TRBJ2-3
CASSQDLRGRGADTQYF
TGTGCCAGCAGCCAAGATCTGAGGGGGAGGGGCGCAGATACGCAGTATTTT
>TRBV29-1|TRBD2|many|TRBJ2-1
CSVATSGRRYNEQFF
TGCAGCGTTGCCACTAGCGGGAGGAGATACAATGAGCAGTTCTTC
>TRBV7-2|TRBD2|few|TRBJ2-5
CASSRTSVEVTQYF
TGTGCCAGCAGCCGTACTAGCGTCGAAGTGACCCAGTACTTC
>TRBV11-2|-|-|TRBJ2-3
CASSVDFSGAQYF
TGTGCCAGCAGCGTCGACTTTAGCGGCGCGCAGTATTTT
>TRBV6-2/TRBV6-3|TRBD2|-|TRBJ2-7
CASSYRLAGPSYEQYF
TGTGCCAGCAGTTACCGACTAGCGGGGCCCTCCTACGAGCAGTACTTC
>TRBV15|-|-|TRBJ1-1
CATSRDGGATEAFF
TGTGCCACCAGTAGAGATGGAGGGGCCACTGAAGCTTTCTTT
>TRBV4-1|-|once|TRBJ1-4
CASSRKQGVQNEKLFF
TGCGCCAGCAGCCGGAAACAGGGCGTCCAAAATGAAAAACTGTTTTTT
>TRBV7-2|TRBD2|-|TRBJ2-1
CASSLELAGQQFF
TGTGCCAGCAGCTTAGAACTAGCGGGGCAGCAGTTCTTC
>TRBV4-1|-|few|TRBJ1-4
CASSRQLGAEKLFF
TGCGCCAGCAGCCGCCAGCTGGGGGCTGAAAAACTGTTTTTT
>TRBV4-2|TRBD1|-|TRBJ1-2
CASSQAAPQGASYGYTF
TGTGCCAGCAGCCAAGCCGCCCCTCAGGGGGCAAGTTATGGCTACACCTTC
>TRBV10-3|-|-|TRBJ2-5
CATGQSQETQYF
TGTGCCACCGGACAGAGCCAAGAGACCCAGTACTTC